This note documents a single T cell receptor beta chain sequence. The antigen remains unidentified. These data belong to a study of cytomegalovirus exposure and HLA in healthy donors. Use of 60 Vbeta and 13 Jbeta primers characterized the PCR. Assay: immunoSEQ multiplex PCR; the TCRdb copy retains only in-frame clones and omits some. The sample contains some 150,000 clones, roughly three quarters of which appear only once. Overall study findings and caveats: Across HLA loci, a later analysis found differing TCR association rates, with DRB1 most and HLA-C fewest.

The sample taken for sequencing was PBMCs. The clonotype was recovered from a human donor in good health.

The CDR3 DNA reads TGTGCCAGCAGTTACGCCTCGGGACTCGCTAATGAAAAACTGTTTTTT. Its translation: CASSYASGLANEKLFF. The V and J genes are TRBV6-6 and TRBJ1-4; TRBD1 is a possible D gene (5 bases). Germline loops: CDR1 MNHNY, CDR2 SVGAGI (reference sequence). V shed 2 bases and J shed 3 bases, with 13 bases lying between them. This CDR3 is 16 amino acids long.